The 26 T cell receptor beta chains below come from one sample, sequenced in a study of identical twins (dated by TCRdb to the mid-2010s). Library creation used 5' RACE. For sequencing, an Illumina HiSeq 2000 was employed. TCRdb trimmed the raw reads at Q25, called clones with MiXCR and kept productive beta chains. CDR3 protein duplicates are merged, each entry listing the most common genes and DNA. The sample yields hundreds of thousands of distinct CDR3 sequences; 8.5% to 9.5% were counted once. Of the sample, roughly 0.9% is held by the ten largest clones. These same records also appear under a second study, on yellow fever vaccine responses in identical twins.

The sequencing sample was made of PBMCs. Every receptor here comes from a woman between 18 and 30 years old in good health.

The chain recombines TRBV20-1 with TRBJ2-3; D unclear. V shed 0 bases and J shed 3 bases, with 13 bases lying between them. This CDR3 has 15 residues. Germline CDR1 is DFQATT and CDR2 is SNEGSKA (reference sequence). As DNA, the CDR3 is TGCAGTGCTAGAGATATATTTGAGTGGACAGATACGCAGTATTTT. Translated, it gives CSARDIFEWTDTQYF.

The V gene is TRBV29-1, the J gene TRBJ2-2; tentatively, D is TRBD1 (5 bases). From germline, CDR1 is SQVTM and CDR2 ANQGSEA. Trimming removed 3 bases at V and 3 bases at J, with 8 bases between. This CDR3 comprises 13 residues. This CDR3 is CSVEKGDTGELFF. The CDR3 bases are TGCAGCGTTGAGAAAGGGGACACCGGGGAGCTGTTTTTT.

This clonotype appeared many times. The chain is built from TRBV6-1 and TRBJ1-2, with D possibly matching TRBD1 (5 bases). The CDR3 totals 15 residues. Germline CDR1 reads MNHNS; CDR2 reads SASEGT. Trimming left V 6 bases short and J 3 bases short, with 17 bases between. CDR3 nucleotides: TGTGCCAGCAGCCCAACGGGGGAAAAGTACTATGGCTACACCTTC. Translated, it gives CASSPTGEKYYGYTF.

This chain uses TRBV7-9 with TRBJ1-1; D is possibly TRBD1 (6 bases). V lost 2 bases and J 1 base, leaving 14 bases between the germline ends. CDR3 size: 16 residues. Germline CDR1 SEHNR, CDR2 FQNEAQ (reference sequence). The CDR3 nucleotides are TGTGCCAGCAGCTTACGGGCAGGGGAGGGGAACACTGAAGCTTTCTTT. Amino acids: CASSLRAGEGNTEAFF.

This chain connects TRBV6-2 or TRBV6-3 to TRBJ2-3; 7 positions match TRBD2. After removal of 6 bases from V and 0 bases from J, the junction contained 6 bases not matched to a gene. Germline CDR1 MNHEY, CDR2 SVGEGT. This CDR3 is 15 amino acids long. CDR3 protein: CASRAAGVSTDTQYF. The DNA of the CDR3 is TGTGCCAGCAGAGCCGCGGGAGTCAGCACAGATACGCAGTATTTT.

The chain employs TRBV29-1 and TRBJ2-1; 10 bases fit TRBD1. CDR3 length: 14 residues. Germline values: CDR1 SQVTM, CDR2 ANQGSEA. V trimming: 5 bases; J trimming: 8 bases; junction bases outside the gene matches: 9. CDR3 sequence: CSVRGTGEGYEQFF. Here the CDR3 DNA reads TGCAGCGTTCGCGGGACAGGGGAGGGATATGAGCAGTTCTTC.

This clonotype was counted at least ten times. The chain couples TRBV5-1 to TRBJ1-2; D remains unclear. The ends were cut back, 0 bases at V and 2 bases at J, with 14 bases in the middle. CDR1 SGHRS and CDR2 YFSETQ come from the germline V gene. The CDR3 totals 16 residues. The CDR3 spells CASSLGPFGGNYGYTF. CDR3 nucleotide sequence: TGCGCCAGCAGCTTGGGCCCCTTCGGCGGGAACTATGGCTACACCTTC. Drawing the rest from reference TRBV5-1 and TRBJ1-2, the complete variable domain is KAGVTQTPRYLIKTRGQQVTLSCSPISGHRSVSWYQQTPGQGLQFLFEYFSETQRNKGNFPGRFSGRQFSNSRSEMNVSTLELGDSALYLCASSLGPFGGNYGYTFGSGTRLTVV.

The gene calls are TRBV20-1 and TRBJ2-7, with 7 bases that match TRBD1. The CDR3 is 15 residues long. Trimming cost V 0 bases and J 3 bases; bases outside gene matches: 8. Germline V CDR1 and CDR2: DFQATT, SNEGSKA (reference sequence). CDR3 protein: CSARDPTGVVYEQYF. In nucleotides, the CDR3 is TGCAGTGCTAGAGACCCCACAGGGGTTGTCTACGAGCAGTACTTC.

The J gene is TRBJ2-3, the V gene TRBV7-3; D gene unclear. The V and J ends lost 5 bases and 12 bases respectively, with 18 bases between them. The CDR3 loop spans 13 amino acids. From germline, CDR1 is SGHTA and CDR2 FQGTGA. This CDR3 reads CASSLDSGPPQYF. CDR3 coding DNA: TGTGCCAGCAGCCTCGACTCGGGTCCGCCCCAGTATTTT.

The gene calls are TRBV6-1 and TRBJ2-2; D is tentatively TRBD1 or TRBD2 (6 bases each). V lost 7 bases and J lost 5, with 14 bases in between. Germline V gene lookup returns CDR1 MNHNS and CDR2 SASEGT. This CDR3 has 14 residues. This chain's CDR3 is CASNRGLGTGELFF. The CDR3 DNA reads as TGTGCCAGCAATCGGGGGCTGGGAACCGGGGAGCTGTTTTTT.

This clonotype was seen many times. The V gene is TRBV12-3 or TRBV12-4, the J gene TRBJ1-1; 7 bases line up with TRBD1. This CDR3 comprises 14 residues. Trimming cost V 7 bases and J 3 bases; bases outside gene matches: 8. CDR3 sequence reads: CASTLTGSYTEAFF. The CDR3 region has the DNA TGTGCCAGCACCTTGACAGGGAGTTACACTGAAGCTTTCTTT.

The rearrangement uses TRBV28 and TRBJ2-5; D may be TRBD1 (5 bases). V shed 4 bases and J shed 2 bases, with 14 bases lying between them. The V gene's germline CDR1 is MDHEN and CDR2 SYDVKM. The CDR3 has 15 residues. The chain's CDR3 is CASSSPVGAQETQYF. The CDR3 DNA reads as TGTGCCAGCAGTTCCCCCGTTGGGGCACAAGAGACCCAGTACTTC.

This chain uses TRBV20-1 with TRBJ2-7; TRBD2 aligns across 9 bases. Per germline, CDR1 DFQATT and CDR2 SNEGSKA (reference sequence). The CDR3 length is 14 residues. V was pared by 6 bases and J by 6 bases, with 12 bases of the junction left unmatched. The CDR3, as DNA: TGCAGTGCAAAGAATAGCGGGAGCGTTAGCGAGCAGTACTTC. As protein: CSAKNSGSVSEQYF.

V and J are TRBV28 and TRBJ1-5; D might be TRBD1 (6 bases). Per the germline V gene, CDR1 is MDHEN and CDR2 is SYDVKM. Trimming shortened V by 1 base and J by 9 bases, and 34 bases separated the two germline ends. The length of the CDR3 is 21 residues. CDR3 bases: TGTGCCAGCAGTTTATTGTTACTGGCGGACTCCCGGGACAAAAAAGATCGGCCCCAGCATTTT. Protein: CASSLLLLADSRDKKDRPQHF.

This clonotype has just a few counts. This chain connects TRBV7-2 to TRBJ1-2, with 7 bases fitting TRBD1. Germline V gene data show CDR1 as SGHTA and CDR2 as FQGNSA. The CDR3 has 13 residues. With V trimmed by 5 bases and J by 6 bases, 6 bases remained unmatched. The CDR3 DNA is TGTGCCAGCAGCCGGACAGGAGTTAATGGCTACACCTTC. Protein: CASSRTGVNGYTF.

This clonotype was seen at least ten times. This chain joins TRBV10-2 and TRBJ2-4; D uncertain. Germline V gene data show CDR1 as WSHSY and CDR2 as SAAADI. V shed 3 bases and J shed 0 bases, with 9 bases lying between them. The CDR3 length is 15 residues. CDR3 protein: CASSDRLLAKNIQYF. CDR3 sequence (DNA): TGCGCCAGCAGTGACCGGTTACTAGCCAAAAACATTCAGTACTTC.

The chain uses TRBV7-2 and TRBJ2-2; D unresolved. The CDR3 is 14 residues long. Trimming pared 5 bases from V and 6 bases from J, leaving 13 bases between. CDR1 and CDR2 from the germline V gene are SGHTA and FQGNSA. The CDR3 nucleotides read TGTGCCAGCAGCCCTAGGTTTGGGGCCGGGGAGCTGTTTTTT. Residues: CASSPRFGAGELFF.

This clonotype was counted many times. J is TRBJ2-1 and V is TRBV27, with 11 bases that match TRBD2. V lost 3 bases, J lost 6 bases, and 4 bases stayed unmatched. CDR1 and CDR2 (germline): MNHEY, SMNVEV (reference sequence). This CDR3 comprises 15 residues. The CDR3 coding sequence is TGTGCCAGCAGTTTGCGACTAGCGGGACCCAATGAGCAGTTCTTC. It encodes CASSLRLAGPNEQFF.

This chain uses TRBV9 with TRBJ2-2; TRBD2 aligns across 9 bases. V was clipped by 3 bases and J by 7 bases; unmatched bases: 13. The CDR3 is 17 residues long. Germline CDR1 is SGDLS and CDR2 is YYNGEE. CDR3 region: CASSGTPGLARIGELFF. DNA of the CDR3: TGTGCCAGCAGCGGTACACCGGGACTAGCAAGGATCGGGGAGCTGTTTTTT.

The V call is TRBV5-1, the J call TRBJ2-3; no clear D gene. The ends were cut back, 0 bases at V and 2 bases at J, with 10 bases in the middle. Germline V lookup: CDR1 SGHRS, CDR2 YFSETQ. This CDR3 has 15 amino acids. In DNA form, the CDR3 reads TGCGCCAGCAGCTTGGTCGGCAGATCCACAGATACGCAGTATTTT. Translation gives CASSLVGRSTDTQYF.

This clonotype was observed at least ten times. The DNA for the CDR3 is TGTGCCAGCGGCTACCGGGACAGCACCTACGAGCAGTACTTC. Its protein is CASGYRDSTYEQYF. This chain connects TRBV7-8 to TRBJ2-7; 7 bases match TRBD1. This CDR3 comprises 14 residues. Germline CDR1 and CDR2: SGHVS and FQNEAQ. With 8 bases clipped from V and 2 bases from J, the junction kept 9 bases outside the gene matches.

In this sample, this clonotype turned up a few times. The chain uses TRBV6-1 and TRBJ2-4; perhaps TRBD2 as D (7 bases). The V end was cut by 5 bases, the J end by 1 base, with 18 bases between. CDR3 length: 17 residues. Germline V gene sequence: CDR1 MNHNS, CDR2 SASEGT. The CDR3 DNA sequence: TGTGCCAGCAGTCCACTAGGGGGGGACCGGGCCAAAAACATTCAGTACTTC. Its protein product is CASSPLGGDRAKNIQYF.

The table lists this clonotype with a few counts. This chain connects TRBV9 to TRBJ2-3; D is possibly TRBD2 (5 bases). V was trimmed by 0 bases and J by 2 bases, leaving 10 bases between them. CDR3 size: 15 residues. Germline V gives CDR1 SGDLS, CDR2 YYNGEE. The CDR3 here is CASSVAGSYTDTQYF. The CDR3 DNA follows: TGTGCCAGCAGCGTAGCGGGATCATACACAGATACGCAGTATTTT.

This clonotype was detected a few times. The V and J genes are TRBV7-9 and TRBJ2-7, with D tentatively TRBD1 (6 bases). Trimming took off 4 bases at V and 3 bases at J, with 10 bases between the two ends. The CDR3 is made up of 13 amino acids. Germline values: CDR1 SEHNR, CDR2 FQNEAQ (reference sequence). The chain's CDR3 is CASSSWTVYEQYF. In nucleotides, the CDR3 is TGTGCCAGCAGCTCATGGACAGTCTACGAGCAGTACTTC.

This clonotype was counted between two and nine times. The gene calls are TRBV6-1 and TRBJ2-5, with 9 bases fitting TRBD1. V trimming: 6 bases; J trimming: 4 bases; junction bases outside the gene matches: 9. Germline CDR1 and CDR2: MNHNS and SASEGT. This CDR3 contains 15 residues. In nucleotides, the CDR3 is TGTGCCAGCAGCGACAGGGGGAGTGGACGAGAGACCCAGTACTTC. Its translation is CASSDRGSGRETQYF.

The chain recombines TRBV4-3 with TRBJ2-7; D is unresolved. V lost 1 base and J 4 bases, leaving 11 bases between the germline ends. This CDR3 has 14 amino acids. The germline V gene encodes CDR1 LGHNA and CDR2 YSLEER. The CDR3 here is CASSQGANAYEQYF. In nucleotides, the CDR3 is TGCGCCAGCAGCCAAGGGGCCAACGCTTACGAGCAGTACTTC.